This entry lists 4 T cell receptor beta chains sequenced from one sample in a study of HIV-infected patients and healthy controls. Whole blood was used without fractionation, so all unsorted peripheral T cells were included. Reverse transcription used 450 to 500 ng RNA and constant-region primers for alpha and beta. Alpha and beta chain libraries were made separately by chain-specific third strand synthesis with multiplexing indices. TCRdb re-called the 5' RACE reads with MiXCR, one entry per CDR3 protein. The data contain about 10,000 distinct CDR3 sequences, around 8% of them singletons. The sequenced material came from blood. The receptors here all came from an adult in good health.

Ten or more counts support this clonotype. The chain links TRBV29-1 to TRBJ2-7; D is unclear. The CDR3 length is 14 residues. The germline V gene encodes CDR1 SQVTM and CDR2 ANQGSEA. Deletions cut 5 bases from V and 0 bases from J, with 14 bases between. For the CDR3, the DNA is TGCAGCGTTCGCCTCCATGGTAGCTCCTACGAGCAGTACTTC. As protein: CSVRLHGSSYEQYF.

By proportion, this clonotype is medium-sized (0.01 to 0.1%). The chain joins TRBV27 to TRBJ2-2, with D possibly matching TRBD2 (5 bases). Trimming left V 3 bases short and J 5 bases short, with 10 bases between. The germline V gene encodes CDR1 MNHEY and CDR2 SMNVEV (reference sequence). The CDR3 covers 14 residues. The DNA of the CDR3 is TGTGCCAGCAGTTTGGGAGCCGCGACCGGGGAGCTGTTTTTT. Protein product: CASSLGAATGELFF.

This clonotype was observed a few times. V gene TRBV11-2 combines with J gene TRBJ2-6; D gene ambiguous. The V end lost 1 base, the J end lost 4 bases, and 11 bases lay between the germline ends. The CDR3 contains 16 residues. The germline gives CDR1 SGHAT, CDR2 FQNNGV. The CDR3 loop reads CASSLGEWAGANVLTF. The CDR3 DNA reads as TGTGCCAGCAGCTTAGGAGAATGGGCGGGGGCCAACGTCCTGACTTTC.

This clonotype is categorized as medium-sized. The rearrangement links TRBV7-9 to TRBJ2-2; perhaps TRBD2 as D (5 bases). The CDR3 runs 14 residues. From germline, CDR1 is SEHNR and CDR2 FQNEAQ (reference sequence). V shed 1 base and J shed 4 bases, with 7 bases lying between them. CDR3 bases: TGTGCCAGCAGCTTAGATCGGGGCACCGGGGAGCTGTTTTTT. Translated, it gives CASSLDRGTGELFF. Using reference TRBV7-9 and TRBJ2-2 for the parts outside the CDR3, the full variable domain is DTGVSQNPRHKITKRGQNVTFRCDPISEHNRLYWYRQTLGQGPEFLTYFQNEAQLEKSRLLSDRFSAERPKGSFSTLEIQRTEQGDSAMYLCASSLDRGTGELFFGEGSRLTVL.